A single sample is the source of the 31 T cell receptor beta chains below, sequenced in a study of post-analysis software for immune sequencing data. Study findings and constraints: Elevated frequency relative to controls characterized roughly five TRBV segments in patients, TRBV5-6, TRBV5-1 and TRBV20-1 among them.

The TCR beta cDNA libraries contained unique molecular identifiers. One entry per CDR3 protein, called by TCRdb with MiXCR from the PCR reads. The sample has hundreds of thousands of distinct CDR3 sequences; around 64% are singletons. No antigens are known for them. Sequences were obtained from blood. The receptors were gathered from a girl aged 2 to 9 with multiple sclerosis.

This rearrangement joins TRBV19 to TRBJ2-5; 9 nucleotides match TRBD2. Trimming cost V 6 bases and J 11 bases; bases outside gene matches: 10. From germline, CDR1 is LNHDA and CDR2 SQIVND (reference sequence). The CDR3 extends over 13 amino acids. DNA of the CDR3: TGTGCCAGTAGGAGTACACTAGCGGGTGAGCAGTACTTC. Amino acid sequence: CASRSTLAGEQYF.

There are a few counts of this clonotype. The genes are TRBV29-1 and TRBJ2-7; maybe TRBD1 (6 bases). Germline V gives CDR1 SQVTM, CDR2 ANQGSEA. The V end was cut by 7 bases, the J end by 2 bases, with 21 bases between. The CDR3 covers 15 residues. CDR3 residues: CSAIGSGTKTYEQYF. The CDR3 region has the DNA TGCAGCGCCATAGGGTCCGGGACAAAAACCTACGAGCAGTACTTC.

Comments on this clonotype: Germline is not matched at one junction end, which may reflect a read error. The genes are TRBV11-2 and TRBJ2-7; 7 bases match TRBD1. The germline V gene encodes CDR1 SGHAT and CDR2 FQNNGV. The CDR3 loop spans 15 amino acids. CDR3 region: CTSSLGTDSTWEQYF. CDR3 in DNA: TGTACCAGCAGCTTAGGGACAGATTCCACCTGGGAGCAGTACTTC.

J is TRBJ1-2 and V is TRBV12-3 or TRBV12-4; the match to TRBD1 covers 9 bases. The CDR3 is 17 residues long. V was clipped by 5 bases and J by 5 bases; unmatched bases: 15. The CDR3 coding sequence is TGTGCCAGCAGTCCCAGACTCTTACAGGGGGCTAGGTATGGCTACACCTTC. It specifies CASSPRLLQGARYGYTF.

This clonotype was detected once. A junction end diverges from the germline sequence, so it may reflect a read error. This chain connects TRBV12-3 or TRBV12-4 to TRBJ2-3, with D possibly being TRBD1 (7 bases). The CDR3 loop spans 15 amino acids. The CDR3: CASSLAPEGTDTRYF. In DNA form, the CDR3 reads TGTGCCAGCAGTTTAGCCCCGGAGGGGACAGATACGCGGTATTTT.

This sequence joins TRBV20-1 and TRBJ1-2; 8 bases match TRBD1. Germline CDR1 and CDR2: DFQATT and SNEGSKA (reference sequence). The CDR3 is 15 residues long. The V and J ends lost 0 bases and 4 bases, in that order; junction bases with no gene match: 7. The CDR3 region is CSARDSTGGIYGYTF. CDR3 nucleotides: TGCAGTGCTAGAGATTCAACAGGGGGAATCTATGGCTACACCTTC.

The rearrangement uses TRBV4-1 and TRBJ2-7; TRBD2 might be the D (6 bases). Germline V lookup: CDR1 MGHRA, CDR2 YSYEKL. This CDR3 has 13 residues. Deletions cut 4 bases from V and 4 bases from J, with 11 bases between. The CDR3 nucleotides are TGCGCCAGCAGCCTCGGACTACAGTACGAGCAGTACTTC. It encodes CASSLGLQYEQYF.

This clonotype showed up just a few times. The rearrangement uses TRBV20-1 and TRBJ2-5; 12 bases agree with TRBD2. The germline V gene has CDR1 DFQATT and CDR2 SNEGSKA (reference sequence). With V trimmed by 5 bases and J by 4 bases, 11 bases remained unmatched. The CDR3 totals 16 residues. CDR3 bases: TGCAGTGCTGCCCCGACTAGCGGGAGAACTTCAGAGACCCAGTACTTC. Residues: CSAAPTSGRTSETQYF.

This chain joins TRBV10-3 and TRBJ2-3, with unresolved D. Per the germline V gene, CDR1 is ENHRY and CDR2 is SYGVKD. This CDR3 has 14 residues. V dropped 4 bases and J dropped 2 bases, with 10 bases sitting between them. Here the CDR3 reads CAISAPPTTDTQYF. CDR3 sequence (DNA): TGTGCCATCAGTGCTCCACCCACCACAGATACGCAGTATTTT.

The chain links TRBV2 to TRBJ2-6, with unresolved D. This CDR3 is built from 15 residues. With 3 bases removed from V and 0 bases from J, the gap between germline ends came to 6 bases. Germline-derived CDR1 and CDR2 are SNHLY and FYNNEI. The CDR3 nucleotides are TGTGCCAGCAGTGATCCTTTCTCTGGGGCCAACGTCCTGACTTTC. Translating gives CASSDPFSGANVLTF.

CDR3 amino acids: CASSLATEEQYF. The CDR3 region has the DNA TGTGCCAGCAGCTTAGCGACAGAAGAGCAGTACTTC. V is TRBV7-9 and J is TRBJ2-5; D is perhaps TRBD1 (5 bases). V was pared by 0 bases and J by 11 bases, with 10 bases between. CDR1 and CDR2 (germline): SEHNR, FQNEAQ (reference sequence). This CDR3 comprises 12 residues.

The CDR3 is CASRRAGTDTQYF. CDR3 coding DNA: TGTGCCAGCAGGCGTGCTGGCACAGATACGCAGTATTTT. The gene calls are TRBV27 and TRBJ2-3, with unresolved D. V was clipped by 6 bases and J by 1 base, with 8 bases between them. CDR1 and CDR2 (germline): MNHEY, SMNVEV (reference sequence). This CDR3 has 13 amino acids.

Only a few counts were recorded for this clonotype. This rearrangement joins TRBV5-6 to TRBJ2-3, with TRBD2 identical over 10 bases. There are 17 residues in the CDR3. Germline values: CDR1 SGHDT, CDR2 YYEEEE. The ends lost 4 bases at V and 0 bases at J; junction bases unmatched: 8. The CDR3 loop is CASSPPGLAPSTDTQYF. The CDR3, as DNA: TGTGCCAGCAGCCCCCCGGGACTAGCGCCGAGCACAGATACGCAGTATTTT.

In this sample, this clonotype turned up a few times. The gene calls are TRBV10-3 and TRBJ2-7; D remains unclear. There are 12 residues in the CDR3. The V gene's germline CDR1 is ENHRY and CDR2 SYGVKD. Deletions cut 5 bases from V and 6 bases from J, with 11 bases between. The chain's CDR3 is CAISPELGEQYF. In nucleotides, the CDR3 is TGTGCCATCAGTCCTGAGTTGGGCGAGCAGTACTTC.

V gene TRBV20-1 combines with J gene TRBJ2-5, with 7 nucleotides matching TRBD2. Trimming took 5 bases from V and 0 from J; bases not matched to a gene: 6. Germline CDR1 reads DFQATT; CDR2 reads SNEGSKA (reference sequence). This CDR3 has 14 amino acids. The CDR3 here is CSAFNLADQETQYF. For the CDR3, the DNA is TGCAGTGCTTTTAACCTAGCGGACCAAGAGACCCAGTACTTC.

The chain recombines TRBV7-2 with TRBJ2-1, with 8 bases lining up with TRBD1. There are 17 residues in the CDR3. The junction had 16 bases not matched to a gene; V was cut back by 5 bases and J by 7 bases. Germline V CDR1 and CDR2: SGHTA, FQGNSA. In DNA form, the CDR3 reads TGTGCCAGCAGCCAAATCCTGCTGACAGGGGCTCGGAATGAGCAGTTCTTC. It is translated as CASSQILLTGARNEQFF.

The chain carries TRBV9 and TRBJ1-1; 7 nucleotides match TRBD1. The V and J ends lost 4 bases and 1 base, in that order; junction bases with no gene match: 4. Germline V gives CDR1 SGDLS, CDR2 YYNGEE. The CDR3 loop spans 14 amino acids. Written as DNA, the CDR3 is TGTGCCAGCAGCACCGGACAGGCGAACACTGAAGCTTTCTTT. This translates into CASSTGQANTEAFF. Complete variable domain (other parts from reference TRBV9 and TRBJ1-1): DSGVTQTPKHLITATGQRVTLRCSPRSGDLSVYWYQQSLDQGLQFLIQYYNGEERAKGNILERFSAQQFPDLHSELNLSSLELGDSALYFCASSTGQANTEAFFGQGTRLTVV.

There are a few counts of this clonotype. The J gene is TRBJ1-1, the V gene TRBV4-1; possibly TRBD1 for D (5 bases). V was cut by 5 bases and J by 4 bases, with 17 bases left in between. Germline loops: CDR1 MGHRA, CDR2 YSYEKL. The CDR3 is 15 residues long. CDR3 nucleotide sequence: TGCGCCAGCAGCTCTGTCGGGACCTCCAGCACTGAAGCTTTCTTT. Residues: CASSSVGTSSTEAFF.

This clonotype was seen only a few times. The chain has TRBV20-1 and TRBJ2-7; 12 bases map to TRBD2. Germline trimming cut 5 bases from V and 4 bases from J; bases unmatched to any gene: 6. Germline V gives CDR1 DFQATT, CDR2 SNEGSKA (reference sequence). The CDR3 spans 14 residues. The CDR3 bases are TGCAGTGCTTCGACTAGCGGGAGTGTGTACGAGCAGTACTTC. Its translation: CSASTSGSVYEQYF.

Only a few counts were recorded for this clonotype. The chain employs TRBV29-1 and TRBJ2-5; TRBD2 matches at 9 bases. This CDR3 is 15 amino acids long. J was trimmed by 2 bases and V by 3 bases; bases with no gene match: 7. Germline assignment: CDR1 SQVTM and CDR2 ANQGSEA. CDR3 protein: CSVDRASGDQETQYF. The CDR3 region has the DNA TGCAGCGTTGATAGGGCTAGCGGGGATCAAGAGACCCAGTACTTC.

The chain uses TRBV24-1 and TRBJ1-2; the D is unclear. This CDR3 is 15 amino acids long. Germline V gives CDR1 KGHDR, CDR2 SFDVKD. V was trimmed by 3 bases and J by 1 base, leaving 11 bases between them. CDR3 in amino acids: CATSDTSLLNYGYTF. In DNA form, the CDR3 reads TGTGCCACCAGTGATACCAGCCTACTTAACTATGGCTACACCTTC.

This clonotype has a handful of counts. V gene TRBV10-3 combines with J gene TRBJ2-7; D may match TRBD1 or TRBD2 (5 bases each). CDR1 is ENHRY, CDR2 SYGVKD, per germline. V dropped 0 bases and J dropped 4 bases, with 10 bases sitting between them. The CDR3 has 14 residues. The CDR3 region is CAISESKGRYEQYF. CDR3 sequence (DNA): TGTGCCATCAGTGAGTCTAAGGGACGATACGAGCAGTACTTC.

V is TRBV7-2 and J is TRBJ2-7; 10 bases agree with TRBD2. The J call may be faulty, since TRBJ2-5 better matches the DNA end. The CDR3 runs 17 residues. The V gene's germline CDR1 is SGHTA and CDR2 FQGNSA. The CDR3 loop reads CASSARDPSGGAGTQYF. CDR3 nucleotides: TGTGCCAGCAGCGCCCGTGACCCTAGCGGGGGTGCGGGGACCCAGTACTTC.

The chain combines TRBV5-1 with TRBJ1-2; unclear D gene. The CDR3 is 13 amino acids. Looked up from germline, CDR1 is SGHRS and CDR2 is YFSETQ. The germline V and J ends were trimmed by 1 base and 4 bases, with 8 bases remaining between them. The CDR3 reads CASSLQAIYGYTF. DNA for the CDR3: TGCGCCAGCAGCTTGCAGGCGATCTATGGCTACACCTTC.

This clonotype appeared a single time. The gene calls are TRBV11-2 and TRBJ2-1; D is uncertain. The CDR3 loop spans 15 amino acids. Per the germline V gene, CDR1 is SGHAT and CDR2 is FQNNGV. Trimming shortened V by 2 bases and J by 10 bases, and 18 bases separated the two germline ends. This chain's CDR3 is CASSLRAFRSYEQFF. The CDR3, as DNA: TGTGCCAGCAGCTTACGGGCCTTCCGGTCCTACGAGCAGTTCTTC.

The rearrangement uses TRBV12-3 or TRBV12-4 and TRBJ2-7; D remains ambiguous. Trimming removed 3 bases at V and 2 bases at J, with 14 bases between. The CDR3 is 15 amino acids. The CDR3 here is CASSFGPAIAYEQYF. In DNA, the CDR3 is TGTGCCAGCAGTTTCGGACCAGCGATTGCCTACGAGCAGTACTTC.

The rearrangement joins TRBV5-1 to TRBJ2-2; D may be TRBD1 (7 bases). Germline lookup yields CDR1 SGHRS and CDR2 YFSETQ. Trimming cost V 4 bases and J 4 bases, with 23 bases left between them. The CDR3 is made up of 18 amino acids. The CDR3 protein is CASSPGEGGALGTGELFF. In nucleotides, the CDR3 is TGCGCCAGCAGCCCGGGGGAAGGGGGCGCATTGGGCACCGGGGAGCTGTTTTTT.

V gene TRBV15 combines with J gene TRBJ2-1, with TRBD2 identical over 8 bases. CDR1 LNHNV and CDR2 YYDKDF come from the germline V gene (reference sequence). This CDR3 has 15 residues. After removal of 4 bases from V and 12 bases from J, the junction contained 14 bases not matched to a gene. The chain's CDR3 is CATSKSGRPPWGQFF. As DNA, the CDR3 is TGTGCCACCAGCAAGAGCGGGAGACCCCCTTGGGGGCAGTTCTTC.

This chain joins TRBV7-3 and TRBJ2-2; possible D gene TRBD2, 5 bases. This CDR3 is 16 amino acids long. Germline CDR1 is SGHTA and CDR2 is FQGTGA. V was trimmed by 6 bases and J by 3 bases, leaving 17 bases between them. For the CDR3, the DNA is TGTGCCAGCAGAAACGCCCGGGGATCGGACACCGGGGAGCTGTTTTTT. Translating it yields CASRNARGSDTGELFF.

The CDR3 protein is CASSQTREGYTF. CDR3 nucleotide sequence: TGTGCCAGCAGCCAAACCAGGGAGGGCTACACCTTC. The chain joins TRBV14 to TRBJ1-2, with D possibly being TRBD1 (5 bases). CDR1 is SGHDN and CDR2 is FVKESK in the germline V gene. V lost 2 bases and J 8 bases, leaving 9 bases between the germline ends. This CDR3 is 12 amino acids long.

This clonotype occurred a few times. This chain joins TRBV29-1 and TRBJ1-2; D remains unclear. This CDR3 is 8 amino acids long. Trimming stripped 8 bases from V and 8 bases from J, with 6 bases between. Germline CDR1 reads SQVTM; CDR2 reads ANQGSEA. Written as DNA, the CDR3 is TGCAGCCCAGAAGGCTACACCTTC. Translating it yields CSPEGYTF.